This record covers a single T cell receptor (beta chain). This sample is drawn from a study of T cell clones after liver transplantation. At the level of the study: Post-transplant blood was tracked for graft-donor-reactive T cell clones identified in a pre-transplant mixed lymphocyte reaction. Apart from three HCV-positive recipients, transplants were for non-autoimmune, non-viral reasons. Graft-donor-reactive sequences were compared with third-party-reactive TCRbeta sequences from pre-transplant mixed lymphocyte reactions.

Unstimulated PBMCs were sorted into CD3+CD4+ and CD3+CD8+ populations. Assay: immunoSEQ multiplex PCR; the TCRdb copy retains only in-frame clones and omits some. There are roughly 49,000 clones in the sample; over 65% occur only once, and 9.5% to 10% lies in the top ten. This receptor was obtained from a human patient who received a liver transplant. Some T cells may have originated in the graft donor. The specimen comprised CD4+ T cells from blood, sampled more than 52 months after liver transplant.

The chain's CDR3 is CASSADRFYNEQFF. The CDR3 nucleotides read TGTGCCAGCAGTGCAGACAGGTTCTACAATGAGCAGTTCTTC. The chain is built from TRBV2 and TRBJ2-1; a weak D match, TRBD1 (6 bases). The CDR3 extends over 14 amino acids. Trimming removed 4 bases at V and 3 bases at J, with 10 bases between. Germline loops: CDR1 SNHLY, CDR2 FYNNEI.